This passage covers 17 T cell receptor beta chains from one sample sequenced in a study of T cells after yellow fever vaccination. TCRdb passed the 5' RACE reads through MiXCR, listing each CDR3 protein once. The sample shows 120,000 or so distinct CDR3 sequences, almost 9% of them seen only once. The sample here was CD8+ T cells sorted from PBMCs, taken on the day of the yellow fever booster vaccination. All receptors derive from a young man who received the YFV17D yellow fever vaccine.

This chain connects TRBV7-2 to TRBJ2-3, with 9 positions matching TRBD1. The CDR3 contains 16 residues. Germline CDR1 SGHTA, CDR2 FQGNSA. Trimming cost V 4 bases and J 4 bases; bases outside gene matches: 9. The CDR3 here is CASSSWDRAPPDTQYF. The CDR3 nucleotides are TGTGCCAGCAGCTCCTGGGACAGGGCACCCCCAGATACGCAGTATTTT.

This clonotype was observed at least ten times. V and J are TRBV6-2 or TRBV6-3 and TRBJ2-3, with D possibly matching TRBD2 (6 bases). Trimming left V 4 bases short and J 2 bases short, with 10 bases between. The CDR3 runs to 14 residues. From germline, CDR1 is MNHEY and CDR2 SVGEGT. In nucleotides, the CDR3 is TGTGCCAGCAGTTTTGGAGGGGCCACAGATACGCAGTATTTT. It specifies CASSFGGATDTQYF.

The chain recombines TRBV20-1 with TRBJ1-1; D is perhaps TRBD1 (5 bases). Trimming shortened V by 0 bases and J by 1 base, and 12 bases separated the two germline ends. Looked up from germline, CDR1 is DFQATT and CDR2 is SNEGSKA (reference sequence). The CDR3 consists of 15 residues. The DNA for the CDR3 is TGCAGTGCTAGAGATATTAGGGGAGGGAACACTGAAGCTTTCTTT. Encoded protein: CSARDIRGGNTEAFF.

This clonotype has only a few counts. DNA of the CDR3: TGCGCCAGCAGCTTGGCCCGTGGGACCCGCTCCTACGAGCAGTACGTC. Protein: CASSLARGTRSYEQYV. The rearrangement uses TRBV5-1 and TRBJ2-7; either TRBD1 or TRBD2 may fit D (5 bases each). This CDR3 is built from 16 residues. Germline-derived CDR1 and CDR2 are SGHRS and YFSETQ. V gave up 0 bases and J gave up 0 bases, with 13 bases separating them.

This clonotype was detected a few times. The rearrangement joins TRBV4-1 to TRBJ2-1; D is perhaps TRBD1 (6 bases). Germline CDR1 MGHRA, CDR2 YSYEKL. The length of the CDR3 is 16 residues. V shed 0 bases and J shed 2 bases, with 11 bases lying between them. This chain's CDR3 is CASSQEQGTAYNEQFF. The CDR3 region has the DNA TGCGCCAGCAGCCAAGAACAGGGTACCGCCTACAATGAGCAGTTCTTC.

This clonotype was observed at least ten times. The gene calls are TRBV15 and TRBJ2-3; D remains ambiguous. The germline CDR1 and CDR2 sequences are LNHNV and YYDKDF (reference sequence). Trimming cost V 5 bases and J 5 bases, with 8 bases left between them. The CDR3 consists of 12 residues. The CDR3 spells CATSPREDTQYF. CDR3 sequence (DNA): TGTGCCACCAGCCCCCGAGAAGATACGCAGTATTTT.

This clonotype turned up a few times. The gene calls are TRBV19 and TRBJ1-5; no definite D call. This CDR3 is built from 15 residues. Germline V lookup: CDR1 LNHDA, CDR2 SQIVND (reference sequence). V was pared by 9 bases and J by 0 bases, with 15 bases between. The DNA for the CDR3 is TGTGCCAGCACCAGAACCCATTATAGCAATCAGCCCCAGCATTTT. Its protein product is CASTRTHYSNQPQHF.

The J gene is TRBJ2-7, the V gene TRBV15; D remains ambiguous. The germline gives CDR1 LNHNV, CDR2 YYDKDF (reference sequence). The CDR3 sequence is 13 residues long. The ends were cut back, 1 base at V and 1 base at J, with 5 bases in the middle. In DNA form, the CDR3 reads TGTGCCACCAGCAGAGCGGAGTCCTACGAGCAGTACGTC. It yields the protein CATSRAESYEQYV.

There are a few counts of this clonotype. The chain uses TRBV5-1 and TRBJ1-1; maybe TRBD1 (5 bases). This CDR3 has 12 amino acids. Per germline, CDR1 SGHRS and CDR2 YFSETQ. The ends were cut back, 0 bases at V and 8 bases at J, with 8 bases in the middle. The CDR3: CASSLAKGEAFF. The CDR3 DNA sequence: TGCGCCAGCAGCTTGGCTAAGGGGGAAGCTTTCTTT.

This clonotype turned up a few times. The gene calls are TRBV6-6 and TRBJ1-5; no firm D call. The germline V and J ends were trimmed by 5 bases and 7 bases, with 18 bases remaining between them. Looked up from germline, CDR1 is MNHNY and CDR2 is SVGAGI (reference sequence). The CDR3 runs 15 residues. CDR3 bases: TGTGCCAGCAGTGACCCGAGGAGGGATGGCCAGCCCCAGCATTTT. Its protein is CASSDPRRDGQPQHF.

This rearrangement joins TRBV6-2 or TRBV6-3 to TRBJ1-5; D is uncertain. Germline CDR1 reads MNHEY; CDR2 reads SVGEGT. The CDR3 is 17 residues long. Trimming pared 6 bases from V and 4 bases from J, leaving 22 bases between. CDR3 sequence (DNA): TGTGCCAGCAGCCCCGCCGGCGACGGGAATGAGAATCAGCCCCAGCATTTT. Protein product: CASSPAGDGNENQPQHF.

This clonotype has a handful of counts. The DNA of the CDR3 is TGCAGTGCTAGGCCGTCATATGGGAAGGGGGACACTGAAGCTTTCTTT. It translates to CSARPSYGKGDTEAFF. V gene TRBV20-1 combines with J gene TRBJ1-1, with D possibly being TRBD1 (6 bases). V lost 3 bases and J lost 3, with 20 bases in between. The germline gives CDR1 DFQATT, CDR2 SNEGSKA (reference sequence). CDR3 length: 16 residues.

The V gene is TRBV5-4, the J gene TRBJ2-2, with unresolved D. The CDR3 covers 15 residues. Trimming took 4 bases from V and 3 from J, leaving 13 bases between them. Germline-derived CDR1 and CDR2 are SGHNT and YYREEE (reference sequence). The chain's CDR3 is CASSPRTSYTGELFF. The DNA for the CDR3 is TGTGCCAGCAGCCCGAGGACGAGCTACACCGGGGAGCTGTTTTTT.

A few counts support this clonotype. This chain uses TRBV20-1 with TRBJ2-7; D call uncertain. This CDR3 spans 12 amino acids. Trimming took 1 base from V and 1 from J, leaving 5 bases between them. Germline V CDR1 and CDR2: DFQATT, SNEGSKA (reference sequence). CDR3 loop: CSARGRSYEQYF. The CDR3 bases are TGCAGTGCTAGAGGAAGGTCCTACGAGCAGTACTTC.

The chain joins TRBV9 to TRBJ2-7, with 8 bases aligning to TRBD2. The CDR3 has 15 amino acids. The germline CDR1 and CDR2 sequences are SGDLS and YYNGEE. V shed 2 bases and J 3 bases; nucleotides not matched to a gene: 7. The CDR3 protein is CASSVDWRGDYEQYF. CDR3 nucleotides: TGTGCCAGCAGCGTCGACTGGCGGGGGGACTACGAGCAGTACTTC.

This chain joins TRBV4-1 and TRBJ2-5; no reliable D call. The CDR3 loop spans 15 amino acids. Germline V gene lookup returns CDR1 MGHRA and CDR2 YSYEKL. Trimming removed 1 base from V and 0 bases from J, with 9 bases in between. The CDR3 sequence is CASSQVRGDQETQYF. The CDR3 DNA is TGCGCCAGCAGCCAAGTTCGAGGCGACCAAGAGACCCAGTACTTC.

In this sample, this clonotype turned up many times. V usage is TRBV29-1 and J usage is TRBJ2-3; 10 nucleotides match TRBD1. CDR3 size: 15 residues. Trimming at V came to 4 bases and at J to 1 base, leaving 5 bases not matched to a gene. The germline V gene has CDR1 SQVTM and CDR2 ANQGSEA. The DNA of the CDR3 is TGCAGCGTTGTAGCGGGACAGGGGCGCACAGATACGCAGTATTTT. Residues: CSVVAGQGRTDTQYF.